The rows below give T cell receptor beta chains drawn from one sample of a study of T-cell reconstitution after alpha-beta-depleted transplantation in children. TCRdb re-called the PCR reads through MiXCR, storing one row per CDR3 protein. Here the sample spans about 200,000 distinct CDR3 sequences, about 6% being singletons. The sample was PBMCs, taken before TCRalphabeta/CD19-depleted stem cell transplant. The receptors were sampled from a girl under three years old with combined immunodeficiency, due to receive a stem cell transplant. CDR3s include the opening cysteine and the closing phenylalanine or tryptophan. Each record gives: V gene, J gene, clone size, D gene, CDR3 DNA, CDR3 protein. A D gene is named only where the DNA matches it firmly. Clone size is given for some rows only: seen once, a few or many times, or a class if the clone is expanded.

TRBV20-1	TRBJ2-1	many	TRBD2	TGCAGTGTAGGAAAGCGGGAGTGGTACAATGAGCAGTTCTTC	CSVGKREWYNEQFF
TRBV18	TRBJ2-3	-	TRBD1	TGTGCCAGCTCACCGCAGACAGGGGCCGAACTGGATACGCAGTATTTT	CASSPQTGAELDTQYF
TRBV11-1	TRBJ2-7	many	TRBD1	TGTGCCAGCAGCACGGGGACAGACCCTAGGAACTCCCCCTCCTACGAGCAGTACTTC	CASSTGTDPRNSPSYEQYF
TRBV28	TRBJ1-5	many	-	TGTGCCAGCGGCGTTAAGAGGGTATTAGCGGATCAGCCCCAGCATTTT	CASGVKRVLADQPQHF
TRBV29-1	TRBJ2-1	many	TRBD2	TGCAGCGTGTCTCCGAGCGGGGGGGGCCAGGAGCAGTTCTTC	CSVSPSGGGQEQFF
TRBV20-1	TRBJ2-5	-	-	TGCAGTTCTATAGGGGGGGAGCGGGGTAAATTAGAGACCCAGTACTTC	CSSIGGERGKLETQYF
TRBV12-3/TRBV12-4	TRBJ1-2	many	-	TGTGCCAGCAGTCGAAACAGGGTAGACTACACCTTC	CASSRNRVDYTF
TRBV27	TRBJ2-3	-	-	TGTGCCAGCAGTTTATCTACCACAGATACGCAGTATTTT	CASSLSTTDTQYF
TRBV20-1	TRBJ2-3	many	-	TGCAGTGCTAGCTCTAGCGCGAACACAGATACGCAGTATTTT	CSASSSANTDTQYF
TRBV12-3/TRBV12-4	TRBJ2-7	few	TRBD2	TGTGCCATCAGTTTTATACCCGACTTCAAGCGGGGCTCCTACGAGCAGTACTTC	CAISFIPDFKRGSYEQYF
TRBV7-9	TRBJ2-1	many	-	TGTGCCAGCAGCTTCCCAGGGTATGAGCAGTTCTTC	CASSFPGYEQFF
TRBV29-1	TRBJ1-3	many	-	TGCAGCGTTGGGGGTGGAGAAAGCGGAAACACCATATATTTT	CSVGGGESGNTIYF
TRBV25-1	TRBJ2-3	many	-	TGTGCCAGCAGTGATCGACTACCCTCCCCAGATACGCAGTATTTT	CASSDRLPSPDTQYF
TRBV27	TRBJ1-5	many	TRBD1	TGTGCCAGCAGCCGGACAGGGAATCAGCCCCAGCATTTT	CASSRTGNQPQHF
TRBV3-1	TRBJ2-1	-	-	TGTGCCAGCAGCCAGGGCCTCAGCTCCTACAATGAGCAGTTCTTC	CASSQGLSSYNEQFF
TRBV4-3	TRBJ2-7	many	-	TGCGCCAGCAGCCAAGAGGCAGCGGGCTCCTACGAGCAGTACTTC	CASSQEAAGSYEQYF
TRBV3-1	TRBJ1-4	few	-	TGTGCCAGCAGCCAAGAGGTCCCCAGTCCTGCAACTAATGAAAAACTGTTTTTT	CASSQEVPSPATNEKLFF
TRBV4-2	TRBJ2-7	many	-	TGTGCCAGCAGCCACCCGGGGGGAGGGGGCCATTACGAGCAGTACTTC	CASSHPGGGGHYEQYF
TRBV5-6	TRBJ1-2	many	-	TGTGCCAGCAGCTTGGGACCGGGAGAGGACTATGGCTACACCTTC	CASSLGPGEDYGYTF
TRBV7-3	TRBJ2-3	many	TRBD2	TGTGCCAGCAGCGGACTAGCGGGGGGCGCAGATACGCAGTATTTT	CASSGLAGGADTQYF
TRBV29-1	TRBJ2-7	many	TRBD2	TGCAGCGTTGAGACTAGCGGAACCTACGAGCAGTACTTC	CSVETSGTYEQYF
TRBV6-2/TRBV6-3	TRBJ2-7	many	-	TGTGCCAGCAGTTACCCGAGGTTTGACGTCCGGTCTGGCCCCTACGAGCAGTACTTC	CASSYPRFDVRSGPYEQYF
TRBV15	TRBJ2-5	many	-	TGTGCCACCAGCAGCGGCACGTTGGAGGAGACCCAGTACTTC	CATSSGTLEETQYF
TRBV27	TRBJ2-1	many	TRBD2	TGTGCCAGCAGTTTACTAGCGGGAGAAGTAGTAGTGAATGAGCAGTTCTTC	CASSLLAGEVVVNEQFF
TRBV28	TRBJ2-3	many	-	TGTGCCAGCAGTTTTGGACTGGATACGCAGTATTTT	CASSFGLDTQYF
TRBV4-1	TRBJ2-3	many	TRBD2	TGCGCCAGCAGCGACCCAGCGGGGGACACAGATACGCAGTATTTT	CASSDPAGDTDTQYF
TRBV5-1	TRBJ2-3	-	-	TGCGCCAGCAGCTGGGACCGTGGAGACACAGATACGCAGTATTTT	CASSWDRGDTDTQYF
TRBV20-1	TRBJ2-3	many	-	TGCGGCCCCATGCATTGGGGCCTGGTGACAGATACGCAGTATTTT	CGPMHWGLVTDTQYF
TRBV29-1	TRBJ1-2	many	-	TGCAGCGTTGGTGGGGAATTGAATGGCTACACCTTC	CSVGGELNGYTF
TRBV20-1	TRBJ1-3	few	TRBD1	TGCAGTGCCAGCCGCGGGACAGGTCGGCGGTGGGGAAACACCATATATTTT	CSASRGTGRRWGNTIYF
TRBV4-3	TRBJ2-5	many	TRBD2	TGCGCCAGCAGCGCCGGGACTAGCGTTTTGGAGACCCAGTACTTC	CASSAGTSVLETQYF
TRBV18	TRBJ1-1	many	-	TGTGCCAGCTCACCAGAGATGAACACTGAAGCTTTCTTT	CASSPEMNTEAFF
TRBV20-1	TRBJ1-1	many	-	TGCAGTGCTAGTGAGGGTTTGAACGCTGAAGCTTTCTTT	CSASEGLNAEAFF
TRBV6-2/TRBV6-3	TRBJ2-7	many	-	TGTGCCAGCAGTTATACTGGAAGCTCCTACGAGCAGTACTTC	CASSYTGSSYEQYF
TRBV3-1	TRBJ1-6	many	-	TGTGCCAGCAGCCCTTATACCGGGACTCGGGGTGCTGATTCACCCCTCCACTTT	CASSPYTGTRGADSPLHF
TRBV13	TRBJ2-1	many	TRBD2	TGTGCCAGCAGCTCTCGGACTAGCGGCGCCCGAGCGGAGCAGTTCTTC	CASSSRTSGARAEQFF
TRBV12-3/TRBV12-4	TRBJ2-3	many	TRBD1	TGTGCCAGCAGTTCCACAGGGGGAGCAACAGATACGCAGTATTTT	CASSSTGGATDTQYF
TRBV7-8	TRBJ2-1	many	-	TGTGCCAGCAGCTTAGGGGGACGGGATGAGCAGTTCTTC	CASSLGGRDEQFF
TRBV12-3/TRBV12-4	TRBJ1-2	many	-	TGTGCCAGCAGTTTCTATGGGGATGGCTACACCTTC	CASSFYGDGYTF
TRBV29-1	TRBJ1-1	many	-	TGCACAGGGGTCCAGAACACTGAAGCTTTCTTT	CTGVQNTEAFF
TRBV12-3/TRBV12-4	TRBJ2-7	many	-	TGTGCCAGCAGTACCGGGACAACCTACGAGCAGTACTTC	CASSTGTTYEQYF
TRBV6-2/TRBV6-3	TRBJ2-1	many	TRBD2	TGTGCCAGCAGACTCTACCCCGGGACTAGGGATGAGCAGTTCTTC	CASRLYPGTRDEQFF
TRBV7-6	TRBJ2-1	many	TRBD2	TGTGCCAGCAGCTTAGATAGCGGGGATGAGCAGTTCTTC	CASSLDSGDEQFF
TRBV12-3/TRBV12-4	TRBJ2-5	few	-	TGTGCCAGCAGTGCCGTGACTAGTCAAGAGACCCAGTACTTC	CASSAVTSQETQYF
TRBV7-2	TRBJ1-6	many	-	TGTGCCAGCAGCCTAGGTAGTAACCGACGAAATTCACCCCTCCACTTT	CASSLGSNRRNSPLHF
TRBV28	TRBJ2-1	many	-	TGTGCCAGCGGCTATTCAGGGTCCTACAATGAGCAGTTCTTC	CASGYSGSYNEQFF
TRBV28	TRBJ2-7	-	TRBD1	TGTGCCAGCCGATCGGACAGGAGAAGCCCCTACGAGCAGTACTTC	CASRSDRRSPYEQYF